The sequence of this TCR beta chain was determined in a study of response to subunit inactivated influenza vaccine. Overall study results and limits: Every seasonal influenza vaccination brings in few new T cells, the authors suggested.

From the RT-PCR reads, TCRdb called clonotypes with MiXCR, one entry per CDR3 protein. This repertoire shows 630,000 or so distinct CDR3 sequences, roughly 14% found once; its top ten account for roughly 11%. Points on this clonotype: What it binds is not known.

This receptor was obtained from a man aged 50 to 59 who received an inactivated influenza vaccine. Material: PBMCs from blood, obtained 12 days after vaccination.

In nucleotides, the CDR3 is TGTGCCACCAGCAGAGAAACACGCTCTGGCTACACCTTC. Its protein is CATSRETRSGYTF. The V call is TRBV15, the J call TRBJ1-2; the D is unclear. Trimming removed 0 bases at V and 7 bases at J, with 9 bases between. The CDR3 extends over 13 amino acids. Germline V gene lookup returns CDR1 LNHNV and CDR2 YYDKDF (reference sequence).